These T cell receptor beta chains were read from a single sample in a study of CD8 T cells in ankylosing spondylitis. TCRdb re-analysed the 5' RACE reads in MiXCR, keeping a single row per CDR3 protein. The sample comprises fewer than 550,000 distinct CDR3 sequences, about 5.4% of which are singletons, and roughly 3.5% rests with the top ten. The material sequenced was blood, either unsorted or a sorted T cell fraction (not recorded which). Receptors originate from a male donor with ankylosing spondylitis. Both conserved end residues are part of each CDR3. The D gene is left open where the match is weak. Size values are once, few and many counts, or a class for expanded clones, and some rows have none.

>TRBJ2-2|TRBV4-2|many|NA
CASSQEAGELFF
TGTGCCAGCAGCCAAGAAGCTGGGGAGCTGTTTTTT
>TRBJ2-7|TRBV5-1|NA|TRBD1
CASSLAPGGDEQYF
TGCGCCAGCAGCTTGGCGCCAGGGGGAGACGAGCAGTACTTC
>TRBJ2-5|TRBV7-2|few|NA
CASSPDWGEETQYF
TGTGCCAGCAGCCCTGACTGGGGTGAAGAGACCCAGTACTTC
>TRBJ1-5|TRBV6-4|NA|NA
CASSAPAQMSNQPQHF
TGTGCCAGCAGTGCCCCGGCACAGATGAGCAATCAGCCCCAGCATTTT
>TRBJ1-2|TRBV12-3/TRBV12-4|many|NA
CASSLRFGGAPRYGYTF
TGTGCCAGCAGTTTAAGGTTTGGAGGGGCGCCACGGTATGGCTACACCTTC
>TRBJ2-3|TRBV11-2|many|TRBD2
CASSLRPLAVFSTDTQYF
TGTGCCAGCAGCTTAAGGCCCCTAGCGGTTTTTAGCACAGATACGCAGTATTTT
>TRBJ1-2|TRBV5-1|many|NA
CASSPSASSNYGYTF
TGCGCCAGCAGCCCGTCGGCGAGTTCTAACTATGGCTACACCTTC
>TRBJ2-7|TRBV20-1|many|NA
CSPPGERGEQYF
TGCAGTCCACCGGGGGAAAGGGGCGAGCAGTACTTC
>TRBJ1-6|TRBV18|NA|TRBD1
CASSPPTGGPSPLHF
TGTGCCAGCTCACCACCCACAGGGGGCCCTTCACCCCTCCACTTT
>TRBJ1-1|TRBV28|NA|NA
CASSLLFIDSLMNTEAFF
TGTGCCAGCAGTTTATTATTTATCGACAGCCTCATGAACACTGAAGCTTTCTTT
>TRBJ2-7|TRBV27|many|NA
CASSFRGPTYEQYF
TGTGCCAGCAGTTTTAGAGGGCCGACCTACGAGCAGTACTTC
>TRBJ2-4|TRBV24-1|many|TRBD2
CATSDSPGGGLATPAKNIQYF
TGTGCCACCAGTGATTCGCCGGGCGGGGGACTAGCGACCCCAGCCAAAAACATTCAGTACTTC
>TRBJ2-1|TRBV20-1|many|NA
CSASKNLQWGNEQFF
TGCAGTGCTAGTAAAAATCTTCAGTGGGGCAATGAGCAGTTCTTC